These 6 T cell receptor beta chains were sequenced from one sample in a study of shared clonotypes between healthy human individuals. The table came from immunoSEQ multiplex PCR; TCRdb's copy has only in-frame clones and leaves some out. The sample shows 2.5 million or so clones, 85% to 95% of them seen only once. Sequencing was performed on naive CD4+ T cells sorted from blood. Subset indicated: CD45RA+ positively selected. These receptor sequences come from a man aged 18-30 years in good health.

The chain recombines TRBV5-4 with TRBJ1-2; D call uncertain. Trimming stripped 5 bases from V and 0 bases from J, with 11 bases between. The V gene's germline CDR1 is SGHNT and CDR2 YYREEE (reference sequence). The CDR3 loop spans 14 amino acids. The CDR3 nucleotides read TGTGCCAGCAGAATACGGGAGGCTAACTATGGCTACACCTTC. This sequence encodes CASRIREANYGYTF.

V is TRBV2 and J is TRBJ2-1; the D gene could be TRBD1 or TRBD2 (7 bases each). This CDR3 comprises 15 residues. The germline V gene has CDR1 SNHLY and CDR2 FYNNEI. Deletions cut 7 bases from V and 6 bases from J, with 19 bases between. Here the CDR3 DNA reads TGTGCCAGCACTAAGAACCCCAGGGGGGGCAATGAGCAGTTCTTC. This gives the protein CASTKNPRGGNEQFF.

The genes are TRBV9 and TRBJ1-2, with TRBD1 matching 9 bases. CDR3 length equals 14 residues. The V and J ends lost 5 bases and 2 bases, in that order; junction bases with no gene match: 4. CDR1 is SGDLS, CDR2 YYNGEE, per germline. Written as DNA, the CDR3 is TGTGCCAGCAGGCCGGGACAGGGCAACTATGGCTACACCTTC. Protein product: CASRPGQGNYGYTF.

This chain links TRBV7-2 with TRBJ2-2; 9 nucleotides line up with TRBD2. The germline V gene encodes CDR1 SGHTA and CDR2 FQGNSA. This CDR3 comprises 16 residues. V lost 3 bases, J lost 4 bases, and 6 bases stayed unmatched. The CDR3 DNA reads TGTGCCAGCAGCTTCCTTAGCGGGAGAGTCACCGGGGAGCTGTTTTTT. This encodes CASSFLSGRVTGELFF.

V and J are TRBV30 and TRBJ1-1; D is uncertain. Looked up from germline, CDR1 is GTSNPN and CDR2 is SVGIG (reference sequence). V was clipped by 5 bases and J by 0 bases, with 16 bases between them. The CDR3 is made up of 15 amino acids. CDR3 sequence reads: CAWAPGTPMNTEAFF. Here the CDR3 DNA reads TGTGCCTGGGCCCCGGGTACTCCAATGAACACTGAAGCTTTCTTT.

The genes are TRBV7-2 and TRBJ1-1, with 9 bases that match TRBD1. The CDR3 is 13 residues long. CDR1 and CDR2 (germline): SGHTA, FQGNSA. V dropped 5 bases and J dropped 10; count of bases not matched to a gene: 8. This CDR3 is CASSPGTGRAAFF. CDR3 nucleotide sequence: TGTGCCAGCAGCCCGGGGACAGGGCGAGCAGCTTTCTTT.